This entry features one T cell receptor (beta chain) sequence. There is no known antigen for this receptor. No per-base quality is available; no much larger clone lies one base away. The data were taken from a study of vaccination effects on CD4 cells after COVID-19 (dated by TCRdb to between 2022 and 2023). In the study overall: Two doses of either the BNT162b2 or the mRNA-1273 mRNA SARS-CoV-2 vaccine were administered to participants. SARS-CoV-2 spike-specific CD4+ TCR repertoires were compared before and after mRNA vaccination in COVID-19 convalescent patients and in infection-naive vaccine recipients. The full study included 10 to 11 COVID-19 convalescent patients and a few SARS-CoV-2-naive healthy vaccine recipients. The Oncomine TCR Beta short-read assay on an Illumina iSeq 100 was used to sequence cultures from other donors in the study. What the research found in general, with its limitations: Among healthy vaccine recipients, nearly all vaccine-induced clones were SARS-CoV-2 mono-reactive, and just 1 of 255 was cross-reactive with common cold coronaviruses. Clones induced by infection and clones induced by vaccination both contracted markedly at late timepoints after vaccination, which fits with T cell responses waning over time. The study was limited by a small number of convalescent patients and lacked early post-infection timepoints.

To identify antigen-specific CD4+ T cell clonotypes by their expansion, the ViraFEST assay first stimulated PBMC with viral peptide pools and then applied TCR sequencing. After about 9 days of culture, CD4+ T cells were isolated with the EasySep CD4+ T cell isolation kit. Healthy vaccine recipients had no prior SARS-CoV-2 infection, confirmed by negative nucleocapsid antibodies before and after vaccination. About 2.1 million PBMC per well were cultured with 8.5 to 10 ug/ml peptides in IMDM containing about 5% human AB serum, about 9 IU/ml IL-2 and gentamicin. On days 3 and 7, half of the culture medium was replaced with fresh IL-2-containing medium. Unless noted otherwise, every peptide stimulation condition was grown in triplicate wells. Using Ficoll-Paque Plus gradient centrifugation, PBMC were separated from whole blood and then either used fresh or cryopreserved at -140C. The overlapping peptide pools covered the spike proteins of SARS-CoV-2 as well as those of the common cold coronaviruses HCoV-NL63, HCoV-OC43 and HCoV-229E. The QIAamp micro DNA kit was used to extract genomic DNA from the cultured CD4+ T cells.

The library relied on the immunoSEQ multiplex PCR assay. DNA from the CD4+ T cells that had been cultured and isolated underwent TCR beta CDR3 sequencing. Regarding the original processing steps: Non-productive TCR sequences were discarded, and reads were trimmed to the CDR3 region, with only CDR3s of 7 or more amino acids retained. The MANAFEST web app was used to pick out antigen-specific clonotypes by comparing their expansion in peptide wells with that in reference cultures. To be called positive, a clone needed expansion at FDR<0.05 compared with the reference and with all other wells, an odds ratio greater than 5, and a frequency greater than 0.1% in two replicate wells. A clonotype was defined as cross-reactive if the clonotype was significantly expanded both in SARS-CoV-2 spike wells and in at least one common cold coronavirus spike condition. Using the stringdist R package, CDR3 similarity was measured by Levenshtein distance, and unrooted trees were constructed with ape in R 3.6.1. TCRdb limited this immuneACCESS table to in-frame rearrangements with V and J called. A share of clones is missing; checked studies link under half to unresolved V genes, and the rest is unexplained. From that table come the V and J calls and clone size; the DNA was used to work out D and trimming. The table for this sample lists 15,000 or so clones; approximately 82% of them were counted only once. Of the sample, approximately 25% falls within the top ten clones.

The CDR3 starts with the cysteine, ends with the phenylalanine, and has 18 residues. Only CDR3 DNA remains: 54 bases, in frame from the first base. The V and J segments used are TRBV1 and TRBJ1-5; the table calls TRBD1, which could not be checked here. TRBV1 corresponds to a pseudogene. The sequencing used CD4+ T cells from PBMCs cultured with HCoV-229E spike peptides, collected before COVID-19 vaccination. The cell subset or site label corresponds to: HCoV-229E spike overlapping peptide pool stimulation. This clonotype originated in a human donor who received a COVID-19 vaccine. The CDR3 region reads CTSSQDPAGVYSNQPQHF. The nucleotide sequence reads TGCACCAGCAGCCAAGATCCGGCAGGGGTCTATAGCAATCAGCCCCAGCATTTT.